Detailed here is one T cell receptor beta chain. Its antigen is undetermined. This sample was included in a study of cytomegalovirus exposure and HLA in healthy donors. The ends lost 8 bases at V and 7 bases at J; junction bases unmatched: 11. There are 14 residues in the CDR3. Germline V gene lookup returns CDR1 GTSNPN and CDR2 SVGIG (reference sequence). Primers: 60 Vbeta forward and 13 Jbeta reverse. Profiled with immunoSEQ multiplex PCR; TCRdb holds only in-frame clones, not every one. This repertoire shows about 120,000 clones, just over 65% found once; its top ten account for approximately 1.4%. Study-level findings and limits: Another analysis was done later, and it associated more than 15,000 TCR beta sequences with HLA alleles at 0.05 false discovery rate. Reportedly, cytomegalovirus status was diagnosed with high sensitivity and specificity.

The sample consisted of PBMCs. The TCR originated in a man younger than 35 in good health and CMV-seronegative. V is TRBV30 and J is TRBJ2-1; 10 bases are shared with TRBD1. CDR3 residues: CARSPGQGYNEQFF. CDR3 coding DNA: TGTGCCCGTTCCCCGGGACAGGGGTATAATGAGCAGTTCTTC. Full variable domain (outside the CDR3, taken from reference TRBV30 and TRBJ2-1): SQTIHQWPATLVQPVGSPLSLECTVEGTSNPNLYWYRQAAGRGLQLLFYSVGIGQISSEVPQNLSASRPQDRQFILSSKKLLLSDSGFYLCARSPGQGYNEQFFGPGTRLTVL.